This T cell receptor beta chain was retrieved from a study of CXCR3-negative and CXCR3-positive naive CD8 T cells (dated by TCRdb to between 2018 and 2021). About the study as a whole: In total, 130 million to 150 million TRB reads were obtained, which works out to roughly 1.5 +/- 0.3 million reads per library. Data from around 11 donors, pooled across two independent experiments, went into the diversity and physicochemical repertoire analyses. The TRBV-TRBJ cluster analysis covered naive subsets from about 5 donors and memory cells from 3 donors. The paper as a whole reports these results and caveats: Because surface CD5, which has been linked to self-reactivity in mice, was comparable between naive subsets, TCR interaction strength was also inferred from TRB CDR3 physicochemical properties. CXCR3 expression partially decreased after cryopreservation, so most assays used freshly isolated PBMCs. TRB CDR3s from CXCR3-positive naive cells showed higher hydrophobicity (lower Kidera factor 4), lower energy, and higher strength and volume indices than CXCR3-negative naive cells. Repertoire diversity was comparably high in both naive subsets but much lower in memory CD8+ T cells. Within the same donor, TRBV-TRBJ usage looked similar between naive CXCR3-negative and CXCR3-positive cells, but memory cells had distinct patterns.

About this clonotype: Its antigen remains undetermined.

The sequencer listed for this sample is NextSeq 550. The Human TCR Profiling Kit (MiLaboratory) was used to prepare UMI-labeled 5' RACE TRB cDNA libraries. The full amount of extracted RNA was used for cDNA synthesis, and the full amount of resulting cDNA was used for PCR amplification. Libraries were prepared in parallel using an identical number of PCR cycles. The authors processed their data as follows. With a minimum of two reads required per UMI, MIGEC and MiXCR pulled out about 50,000 +/- 10,000 unique UMI-labeled TRB cDNA molecules from each library. Each library averaged about 40,000 +/- 10,000 functional in-frame TRB CDR3 nucleotide clonotypes without stop codons. After each sample was downsampled to 5000 UMI-labeled TRB molecules, VDJtools was used to calculate diversity metrics such as normalized Shannon-Wiener and Chao1. VDJtools computed clonotype-size-weighted physicochemical properties of the central five CDR3 residues: interaction energy, strength, volume and Kidera factor 4. TCRdb reprocessed the reads into one record per CDR3 protein sequence, lacking DNA. TCRdb's processing, not the authors' own work, is the source of the V and J calls. The sample's own table lists tens of thousands of distinct CDR3 sequences. The ten largest account for approximately 0.54% of the sample.

Taken from cysteine to phenylalanine, the CDR3 has 16 residues. This entry has no DNA. The germline V gene (reference sequence) provides CDR1 LGHDT and CDR2 YNNKEL. Each CD8+ T cell subset was flow-sorted in triplicate, and some 300,000 cells per subset were placed directly into RLT lysis buffer. Naive CD8+ T cells were defined stringently as CD45RO-CCR7+CD27+CD95- to exclude memory contaminants. Peripheral blood mononuclear cells were isolated from buffy coats using standard density gradient centrifugation. Naive CXCR3-negative and CXCR3-positive CD8+ T cells were flow-sorted on a FACSAria III. Total RNA was extracted from sorted cells using an RNeasy Mini Kit.

Sequenced material: naive CXCR3+ CD8+ T cells from blood. Explained via the paper, the cell subset or site label denotes: CD45RO-CCR7+CD27+CD95- naive CD8+ T cells expressing CXCR3 (TNR3+). The chain employs TRBV3-1 and TRBJ2-5; the TRBD1 assignment by TCRdb is unverifiable without DNA. This receptor was identified in a human donor in good health. Some clones in this sample may be carry-over from other donors' samples. The CDR3 protein sequence reads: CASSSREAAFGETQYF.